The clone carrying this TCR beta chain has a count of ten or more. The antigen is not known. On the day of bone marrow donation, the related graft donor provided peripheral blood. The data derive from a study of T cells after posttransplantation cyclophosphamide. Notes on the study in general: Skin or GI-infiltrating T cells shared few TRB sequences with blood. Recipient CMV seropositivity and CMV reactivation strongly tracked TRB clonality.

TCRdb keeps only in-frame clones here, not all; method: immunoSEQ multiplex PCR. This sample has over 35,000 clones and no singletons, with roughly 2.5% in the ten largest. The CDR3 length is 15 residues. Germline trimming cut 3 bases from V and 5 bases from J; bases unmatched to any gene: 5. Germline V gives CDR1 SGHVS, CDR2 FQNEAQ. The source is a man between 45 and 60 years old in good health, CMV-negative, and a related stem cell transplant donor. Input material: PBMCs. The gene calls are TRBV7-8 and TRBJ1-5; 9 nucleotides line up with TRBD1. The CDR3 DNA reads TGTGCCAGCAGCTTGGAAGGACAGGGGCATCAGCCCCAGCATTTT. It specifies CASSLEGQGHQPQHF.